This T cell receptor beta chain emerged from a study of cytomegalovirus exposure and HLA in healthy donors. Whole-study findings and limits: Relative to equally common others, HLA-associated TCR beta chains showed greater clonal expansion in a later analysis. A missense variant in DCLRE1C was later tied to TCR beta V- and J-gene trimming. Associated with cytomegalovirus, according to the listing, were 150 to 200 TCR beta chains.

A word on this clone: What it recognizes is unknown.

V was clipped by 6 bases and J by 3 bases; unmatched bases: 7. The germline gives CDR1 MNHEY, CDR2 SVGAGI. This CDR3 comprises 15 residues. When sampled, the donors appeared nominally healthy, though they likely had unrecorded immune exposures. PCR employed 60 Vbeta and 13 Jbeta primers. TCRdb's table, derived via immunoSEQ multiplex PCR, lists solely in-frame clones and lacks some. Among 35,000 to 50,000 clones, under 60% were seen once, and the ten largest hold 5.5% to 7%. The rearrangement links TRBV6-5 to TRBJ1-5, with 8 bases lining up with TRBD1. The sequencing input was PBMCs. The clonotype was recovered from a man aged 60 to 69 in good health and CMV-seronegative. CDR3 amino acids: CASRATGANNQPQHF. DNA for the CDR3: TGTGCCAGCAGGGCGACAGGGGCCAACAATCAGCCCCAGCATTTT.